This passage covers 14 T cell receptor beta chains from one sample sequenced in a study of CD4 T cells in relation to SARS-CoV-2 and coronaviruses. These receptors' antigens are unknown. CD4+ T cells from unexposed donors were obtained before the COVID-19 pandemic (2011-2018). After 10 to 11 days of culture, CD4+ T cells were isolated. Sequenced by immunoSEQ multiplex PCR; TCRdb stores in-frame clones only, minus some. The sample yields approximately 15,000 clones, roughly three quarters seen once. The sample was CD4+ T cells from PBMCs, cultured in vitro. Receptor source: a human donor in good health.

This chain links TRBV6-5 with TRBJ1-5, with D unclear. The V end lost 5 bases, the J end lost 1 base, and 9 bases lay between the germline ends. Looked up from germline, CDR1 is MNHEY and CDR2 is SVGAGI. The CDR3 has 14 amino acids. In DNA, the CDR3 is TGTGCCAGCAGTAGCCGATTGAGCAATCAGCCCCAGCATTTT. Translation: CASSSRLSNQPQHF.

This clone was counted once. This chain connects TRBV10-3 to TRBJ1-5; D is perhaps TRBD1 (5 bases). Germline V gives CDR1 ENHRY, CDR2 SYGVKD. V was cut by 9 bases and J by 2 bases, with 11 bases left in between. CDR3 length: 13 amino acids. Here the CDR3 DNA reads TGTGCCATAAGGGAAGGGGGCAATCAGCCCCAGCATTTT. Residues: CAIREGGNQPQHF.

This clone occurred once. The chain links TRBV20-1 to TRBJ1-1; D unclear. From germline, CDR1 is DFQATT and CDR2 SNEGSKA (reference sequence). V was clipped by 6 bases and J by 4 bases, with 6 bases between them. There are 10 residues in the CDR3. CDR3 sequence: CSARITEAFF. As DNA, the CDR3 is TGCAGTGCCAGAATCACTGAAGCTTTCTTT.

J is TRBJ2-4 and V is TRBV9; D unresolved. The germline V and J ends were trimmed by 0 bases and 5 bases, with 6 bases remaining between them. Per the germline V gene, CDR1 is SGDLS and CDR2 is YYNGEE. CDR3 length equals 13 residues. The CDR3 loop reads CASSVGRENIQYF. In DNA form, the CDR3 reads TGTGCCAGCAGCGTAGGCCGAGAAAACATTCAGTACTTC.

The rearrangement links TRBV27 to TRBJ2-4, with D tentatively TRBD2 (7 bases). Germline lookup yields CDR1 MNHEY and CDR2 SMNVEV (reference sequence). The CDR3 runs 17 residues. Trimming removed 0 bases at V and 0 bases at J, with 12 bases between. CDR3 bases: TGTGCCAGCAGTTTATCGGGAGGGGGTTTAGCCAAAAACATTCAGTACTTC. Translating it yields CASSLSGGGLAKNIQYF.

V and J are TRBV12-3 or TRBV12-4 and TRBJ1-1, with no clear D. The CDR3 is 12 residues long. Trimming took 3 bases from V and 2 from J, leaving 4 bases between them. CDR3 loop: CASSFFNTEAFF. As DNA, the CDR3 is TGTGCCAGCAGTTTTTTCAACACTGAAGCTTTCTTT.

The V gene is TRBV7-8, the J gene TRBJ2-7; tentatively, D is TRBD1 or TRBD2 (5 bases each). In germline, CDR1 is SGHVS, CDR2 FQNEAQ. The CDR3 covers 16 residues. Trimming removed 0 bases at V and 5 bases at J, with 17 bases between. CDR3 bases: TGTGCCAGCAGCTTAGCAGTGCAGGGACGGTTCGACGAGCAGTACTTC. Translated: CASSLAVQGRFDEQYF.

V and J are TRBV19 and TRBJ1-4, with 7 bases that match TRBD1. CDR3 length equals 14 residues. V trimming: 5 bases; J trimming: 7 bases; junction bases outside the gene matches: 7. The germline gives CDR1 LNHDA, CDR2 SQIVND (reference sequence). The chain's CDR3 is CASSVRGSSEKLFF. The CDR3 nucleotides are TGTGCCAGTAGTGTCAGGGGGTCCAGTGAAAAACTGTTTTTT.

The rearrangement links TRBV2 to TRBJ2-1; D ambiguous. The ends were cut back, 7 bases at V and 3 bases at J, with 10 bases in the middle. Germline lookup yields CDR1 SNHLY and CDR2 FYNNEI. This CDR3 is 13 amino acids long. As DNA, the CDR3 is TGTGCCAGCACGGACCTAAACTACAATGAGCAGTTCTTC. This codes for CASTDLNYNEQFF.

The V and J genes are TRBV28 and TRBJ2-2; possibly TRBD1 for D (5 bases). The germline V gene has CDR1 MDHEN and CDR2 SYDVKM. V shed 5 bases and J shed 7 bases, with 17 bases lying between them. This CDR3 is 15 amino acids long. The CDR3: CASSVDTGVHGELFF. CDR3 bases: TGTGCCAGCAGTGTGGACACGGGCGTTCACGGGGAGCTGTTTTTT.

The chain combines TRBV24-1 with TRBJ2-1; 10 positions match TRBD2. This CDR3 spans 16 amino acids. CDR1 KGHDR and CDR2 SFDVKD come from the germline V gene. V lost 3 bases to trimming and J lost 8 bases; unmatched junction nucleotides: 9. The CDR3 sequence: CATSDTASGSPYEQFF. Written as DNA, the CDR3 is TGTGCCACCAGTGATACGGCTAGCGGGAGTCCCTATGAGCAGTTCTTC.

This chain uses TRBV9 with TRBJ2-1; TRBD2 aligns across 8 bases. The CDR3 has 14 residues. V was pared by 3 bases and J by 4 bases, with 3 bases of the junction left unmatched. Germline assignment: CDR1 SGDLS and CDR2 YYNGEE. CDR3 nucleotide sequence: TGTGCCAGCAGCGGGACTAGCCGATACAATGAGCAGTTCTTC. It codes for CASSGTSRYNEQFF.

Here the CDR3 reads CASSIYRGTGNQPQHF. The DNA of the CDR3 is TGTGCCAGTAGTATCTATAGGGGGACAGGCAATCAGCCCCAGCATTTT. J is TRBJ1-5 and V is TRBV19, with 7 positions matching TRBD1. Germline V gene data show CDR1 as LNHDA and CDR2 as SQIVND (reference sequence). V shed 3 bases, J shed 2 bases, and the junction held 7 bases outside the gene matches. This CDR3 contains 16 residues.

This clone was counted once. The rearrangement joins TRBV24-1 to TRBJ1-5, with TRBD1 matching over 9 bases. The length of the CDR3 is 18 residues. The germline CDR1 and CDR2 sequences are KGHDR and SFDVKD. The junction had 16 bases not matched to a gene; V was cut back by 5 bases and J by 6 bases. The CDR3 region is CATSAGRPGQGIGQPQHF. CDR3 in DNA: TGTGCCACCAGTGCCGGTAGGCCGGGACAGGGCATCGGTCAGCCCCAGCATTTT.